Sequencing of this T cell receptor (beta chain) was carried out in a study of T cells in localized non-small cell lung cancer (dated by TCRdb to 2018 to 2020). Concerning the study at large: Comparing tumors with uninvolved tumor-adjacent lungs, the study looked at the T cell repertoires of 200 to 250 patients with early-stage NSCLC. The cohort was made up of approximately 250 treatment-naive NSCLC patients whose localized lung tumors had been resected. A mean age of about 66 years was recorded for the NSCLC patients, of whom 129 were male and about a hundred were female. Beyond this particular receptor, the publication reports: Multi-region tumor sequencing was not performed, so intratumor heterogeneity could not be excluded. A median of around 60 of the top 100 tumor clones turned up in the paired uninvolved adjacent lung, and approximately 30 of those clones also ranked among the top 100 of that same adjacent lung. Uninvolved tumor-adjacent lung showed the highest T cell clonality, higher than tumor, which suggests more focused antigenic responses in the uninvolved tumor-adjacent lung. Higher T cell density in blood was associated with longer overall survival, whereas higher clonality in adjacent lung was associated with shorter survival. Because of the exploratory design, TCR variables were selected using unadjusted p-values without false-discovery rate correction.

The CDR3 contains 13 residues, cysteine and phenylalanine counted. Of the read, only the CDR3 DNA is kept; its 39 bases are in frame from base 1. The germline V gene sets CDR1 to SGHAT and CDR2 to FQNNGV. Trimming removed 7 bases from V and 6 bases from J, leaving 12 bases between the germline ends. TCR beta CDR3 regions were sequenced from DNA using the immunoSEQ Assay. The study's own analysis went as follows. To compute T cell density, TCR beta template counts were normalized to usable DNA, which was estimated by amplifying housekeeping genes. Using the preseqR package, richness was estimated by extrapolating to 120,000 templates for tissue samples and 400,000 templates for PBMC samples. Clonality was calculated as one minus Pielou's evenness. To identify tissue-enriched TCRs, differential abundance testing was run on productive amino-acid clonotypes with a minimum total count of 5 and an alpha of 0.1. The Jaccard Index and the Morisita Overlap Index were used to measure repertoire overlap between compartments. TCR beta CDR3s were clustered by GLIPH together with public tetramer-defined viral CDR3s, and at least three viral sequences plus V-gene enrichment were required for viral motifs. The source is immuneACCESS, and TCRdb retained only in-frame sequences with V and J called. Part of the clones is not carried over; for the studies checked, unresolved V genes explain less than half of this, and the remainder is unexplained. Clone size and the V and J calls come from that table; the DNA yielded D and trimming. A total of approximately 150,000 clones appear in this sample, around 89% of them only once. In total, the top ten clones hold 1.7% of the sample.

At diagnosis, tumor, uninvolved tumor-adjacent lung and peripheral blood were collected and then preserved as a mix of FFPE and fresh-frozen material. For TCR repertoire profiling, blood samples were analyzed in the form of peripheral blood mononuclear cells. A note on this clone: Its specific antigen is unknown. It has no much larger one-base neighbor in the sample; base qualities were not kept.

The receptor comes from a female donor of 60 years or more with stage I lung adenocarcinoma. Recombination linked TRBV11-2 to TRBJ2-2, with the D gene call left open. The sequences come from peripheral blood, collected before any cancer treatment. The DNA sequence reads TGTGCCAGCACCACGGAGAGACCCGGGGAGCTGTTTTTT. It translates as CASTTERPGELFF. Beyond the CDR3, the reference TRBV11-2 and TRBJ2-2 genes provide the residues; the full variable domain reads: EAGVAQSPRYKIIEKRQSVAFWCNPISGHATLYWYQQILGQGPKLLIQFQNNGVVDDSQLPKDRFSAERLKGVDSTLKIQPAKLEDSAVYLCASTTERPGELFFGEGSRLTVL.